The clone carrying this T cell receptor beta chain has just one count. Its antigen is still unknown. CDR3 length: 16 amino acids. The germline V gene encodes CDR1 MNHEY and CDR2 SVGEGT. V was shortened by 2 bases and J by 7 bases, with 21 bases between the two germline ends. Libraries were prepared by immunoSEQ multiplex PCR; TCRdb keeps only in-frame clonotypes and omits some of them. The sample contains more than 150,000 clones, 85% to 95% of which appear only once. The record originates from a study of T cell responses to AZD1222 COVID-19 vaccine. Whole-study findings and limits: After the peak T cell response, and only then, were repertoires sampled.

The rearrangement uses TRBV6-2 or TRBV6-3 and TRBJ2-7; D is unclear. The sequence was obtained from an adult in good health. The input for sequencing was peripheral blood, taken on day 0 of AZD1222 vaccination. The CDR3 region is CASSYTPAGPVEEQYF. In DNA, the CDR3 is TGTGCCAGCAGTTACACCCCTGCAGGACCAGTCGAGGAGCAGTACTTC.